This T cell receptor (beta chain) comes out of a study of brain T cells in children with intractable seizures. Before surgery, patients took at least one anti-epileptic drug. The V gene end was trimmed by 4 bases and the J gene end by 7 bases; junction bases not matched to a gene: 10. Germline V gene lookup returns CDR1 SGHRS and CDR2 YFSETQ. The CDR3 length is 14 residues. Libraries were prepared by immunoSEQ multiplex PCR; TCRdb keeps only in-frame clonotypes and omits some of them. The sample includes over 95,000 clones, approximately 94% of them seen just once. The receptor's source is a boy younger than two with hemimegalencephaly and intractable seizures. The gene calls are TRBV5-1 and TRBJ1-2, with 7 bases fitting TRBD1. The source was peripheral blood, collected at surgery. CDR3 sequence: CASSPITGDGGYTF. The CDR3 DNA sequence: TGCGCCAGCAGCCCTATTACAGGGGACGGTGGCTACACCTTC.